The present T cell receptor beta chain was sequenced within a study of T cell responses to AZD1222 COVID-19 vaccine. Overall study results and limits: Spike-specific TCR breadth and depth went up after people got two AZD1222 doses.

Repertoires were generated with immunoSEQ multiplex PCR, while TCRdb's copy carries only in-frame clones and drops some. Among 150,000 to 200,000 clones, around 92% were seen once, and the ten largest hold over 9.5%. A note on this clone: Antigen: not known.

Germline loops: CDR1 MDHEN, CDR2 SYDVKM. Trimming cost V 2 bases and J 7 bases, with 17 bases left between them. The CDR3 is 15 amino acids. The rearrangement links TRBV28 to TRBJ1-2, with D tentatively TRBD1 (5 bases). This clonotype originated in an adult in good health. This sample comprised peripheral blood, obtained on day 0 of AZD1222 vaccination. The DNA of the CDR3 is TGTGCCAGCAGTTTAGGGCAGCAACCTCAGGGTGGCTACACCTTC. Translating it yields CASSLGQQPQGGYTF.